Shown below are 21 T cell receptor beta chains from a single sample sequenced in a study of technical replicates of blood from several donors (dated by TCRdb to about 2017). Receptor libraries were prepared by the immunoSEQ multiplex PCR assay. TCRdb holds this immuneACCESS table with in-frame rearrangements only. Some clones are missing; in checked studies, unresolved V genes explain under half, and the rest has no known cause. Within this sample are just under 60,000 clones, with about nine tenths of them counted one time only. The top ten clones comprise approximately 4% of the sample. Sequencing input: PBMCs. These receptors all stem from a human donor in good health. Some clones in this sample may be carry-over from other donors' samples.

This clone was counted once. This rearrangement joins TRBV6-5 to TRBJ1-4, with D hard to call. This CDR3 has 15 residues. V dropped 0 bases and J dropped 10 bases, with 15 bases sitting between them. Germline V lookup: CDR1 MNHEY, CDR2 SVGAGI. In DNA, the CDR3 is TGTGCCAGCAGTTACTCCTGGAGGAATTTGGGAAAACTGTTTTTT. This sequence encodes CASSYSWRNLGKLFF.

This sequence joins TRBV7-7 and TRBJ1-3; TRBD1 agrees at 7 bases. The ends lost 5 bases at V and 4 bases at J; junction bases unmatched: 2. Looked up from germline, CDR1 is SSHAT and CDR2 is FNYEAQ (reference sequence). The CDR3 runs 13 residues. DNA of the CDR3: TGTGCCAGCAGCAGGGACAGAGGAAACACCATATATTTT. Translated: CASSRDRGNTIYF. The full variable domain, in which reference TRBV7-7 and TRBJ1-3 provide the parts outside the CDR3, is GAGVSQSPRYKVTKRGQDVTLRCDPISSHATLYWYQQALGQGPEFLTYFNYEAQPDKSGLPSDRFSAERPEGSISTLTIQRTEQRDSAMYRCASSRDRGNTIYFGEGSWLTVV.

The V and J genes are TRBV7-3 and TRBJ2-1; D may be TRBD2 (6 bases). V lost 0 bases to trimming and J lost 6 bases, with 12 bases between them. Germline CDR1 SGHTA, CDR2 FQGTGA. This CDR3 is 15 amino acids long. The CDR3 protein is CASSLTSGAVNEQFF. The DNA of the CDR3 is TGTGCCAGCAGCTTAACTAGCGGCGCTGTCAATGAGCAGTTCTTC.

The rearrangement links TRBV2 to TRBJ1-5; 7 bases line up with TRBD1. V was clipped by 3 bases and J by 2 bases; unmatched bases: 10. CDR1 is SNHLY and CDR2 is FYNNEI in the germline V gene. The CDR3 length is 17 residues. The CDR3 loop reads CASSEEGASWGNQPQHF. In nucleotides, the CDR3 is TGTGCCAGCAGTGAGGAGGGGGCCAGTTGGGGCAATCAGCCCCAGCATTTT.

CDR3 nucleotide sequence: TGTGCCAGCAGCTTAAACCCCGGGGGCTACGAGCAGTACTTC. Protein product: CASSLNPGGYEQYF. The rearrangement links TRBV7-3 to TRBJ2-7, with D possibly being TRBD2 (6 bases). This CDR3 contains 14 residues. Trimming removed 1 base from V and 3 bases from J, with 10 bases in between. Per the germline V gene, CDR1 is SGHTA and CDR2 is FQGTGA.

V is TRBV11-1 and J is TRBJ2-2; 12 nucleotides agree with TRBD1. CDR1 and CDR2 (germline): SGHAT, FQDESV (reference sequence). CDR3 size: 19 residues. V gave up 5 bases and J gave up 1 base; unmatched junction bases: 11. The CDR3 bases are TGTGCCAGCAGCGGCTGGGACAGGGGGCGTCGAAGGAACACCGGGGAGCTGTTTTTT. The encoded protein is CASSGWDRGRRRNTGELFF.

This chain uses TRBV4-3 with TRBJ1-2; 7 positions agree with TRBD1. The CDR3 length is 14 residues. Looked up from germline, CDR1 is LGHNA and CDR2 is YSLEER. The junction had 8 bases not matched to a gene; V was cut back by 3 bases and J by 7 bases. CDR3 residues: CASSQDRSSFGYTF. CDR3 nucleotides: TGCGCCAGCAGCCAGGACAGGTCTTCCTTTGGCTACACCTTC.

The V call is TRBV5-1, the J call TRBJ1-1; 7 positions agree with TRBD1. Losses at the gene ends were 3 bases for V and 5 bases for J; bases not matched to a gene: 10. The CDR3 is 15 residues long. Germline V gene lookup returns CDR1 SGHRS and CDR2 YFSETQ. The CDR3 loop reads CASSWRGQGLTEAFF. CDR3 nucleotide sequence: TGCGCCAGCAGCTGGAGGGGGCAGGGGCTGACTGAAGCTTTCTTT.

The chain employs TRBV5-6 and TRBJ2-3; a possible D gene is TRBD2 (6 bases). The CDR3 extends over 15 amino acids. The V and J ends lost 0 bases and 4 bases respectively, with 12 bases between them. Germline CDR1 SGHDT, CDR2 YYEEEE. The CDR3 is CASSLGLGASDTQYF. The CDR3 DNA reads TGTGCCAGCAGCTTGGGACTAGGGGCCTCAGATACGCAGTATTTT.

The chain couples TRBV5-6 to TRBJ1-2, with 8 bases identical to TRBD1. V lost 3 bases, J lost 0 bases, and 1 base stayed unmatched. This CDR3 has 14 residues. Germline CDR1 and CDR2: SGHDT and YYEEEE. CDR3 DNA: TGTGCCAGCAGCTGGACAGGGACTAACTATGGCTACACCTTC. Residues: CASSWTGTNYGYTF.

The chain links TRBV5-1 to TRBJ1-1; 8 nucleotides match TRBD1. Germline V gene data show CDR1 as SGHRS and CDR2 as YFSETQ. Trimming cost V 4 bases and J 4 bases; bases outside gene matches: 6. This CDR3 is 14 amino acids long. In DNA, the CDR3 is TGCGCCAGCAGCATAGGACAGGGTAGCACTGAAGCTTTCTTT. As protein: CASSIGQGSTEAFF.

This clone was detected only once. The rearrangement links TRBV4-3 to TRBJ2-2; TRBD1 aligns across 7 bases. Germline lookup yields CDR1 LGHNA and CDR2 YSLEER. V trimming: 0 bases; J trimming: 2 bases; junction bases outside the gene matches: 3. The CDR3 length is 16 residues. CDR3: CASSQEYRGNTGELFF. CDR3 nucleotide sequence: TGCGCCAGCAGCCAAGAGTACAGGGGAAACACCGGGGAGCTGTTTTTT.

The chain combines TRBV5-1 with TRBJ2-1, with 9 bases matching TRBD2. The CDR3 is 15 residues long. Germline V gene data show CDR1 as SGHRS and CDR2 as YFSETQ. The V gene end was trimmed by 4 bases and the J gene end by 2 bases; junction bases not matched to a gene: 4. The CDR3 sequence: CASSDGGGAYNEQFF. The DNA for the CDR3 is TGCGCCAGCAGCGACGGCGGGGGGGCCTACAATGAGCAGTTCTTC.

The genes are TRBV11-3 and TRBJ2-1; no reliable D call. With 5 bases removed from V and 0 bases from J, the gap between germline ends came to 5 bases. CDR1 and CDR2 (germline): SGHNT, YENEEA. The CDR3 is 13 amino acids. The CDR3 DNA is TGTGCCAGCAGCGGCACCTCCTACAATGAGCAGTTCTTC. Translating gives CASSGTSYNEQFF. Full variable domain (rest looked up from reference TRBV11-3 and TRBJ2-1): EAGVVQSPRYKIIEKKQPVAFWCNPISGHNTLYWYLQNLGQGPELLIRYENEEAVDDSQLPKDRFSAERLKGVDSTLKIQPAELGDSAVYLCASSGTSYNEQFFGPGTRLTVL.

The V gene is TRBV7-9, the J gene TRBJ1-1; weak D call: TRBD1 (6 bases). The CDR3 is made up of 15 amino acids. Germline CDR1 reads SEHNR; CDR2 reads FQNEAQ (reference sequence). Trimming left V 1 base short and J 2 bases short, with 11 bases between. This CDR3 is CASSLVQGTNTEAFF. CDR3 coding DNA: TGTGCCAGCAGCTTAGTCCAAGGGACAAACACTGAAGCTTTCTTT.

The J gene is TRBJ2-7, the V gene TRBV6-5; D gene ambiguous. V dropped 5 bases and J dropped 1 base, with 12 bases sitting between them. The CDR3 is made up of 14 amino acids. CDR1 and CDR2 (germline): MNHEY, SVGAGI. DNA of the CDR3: TGTGCCAGCAGTAGCACCGAGAGGTCCTACGAGCAGTACTTC. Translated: CASSSTERSYEQYF.

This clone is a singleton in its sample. CDR3 loop: CSVEVQGGSYGYTF. DNA of the CDR3: TGCAGCGTTGAAGTCCAGGGGGGTAGCTATGGCTACACCTTC. The chain combines TRBV29-1 with TRBJ1-2; 7 positions agree with TRBD1. Per the germline V gene, CDR1 is SQVTM and CDR2 is ANQGSEA. J lost 4 bases, V lost 1 base, and 6 bases had no gene match. CDR3 length equals 14 residues.

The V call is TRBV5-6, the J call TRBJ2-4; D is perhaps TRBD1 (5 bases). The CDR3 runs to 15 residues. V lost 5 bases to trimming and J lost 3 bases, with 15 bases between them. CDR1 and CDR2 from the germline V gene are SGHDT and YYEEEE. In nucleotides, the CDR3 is TGTGCCAGCAGAAACCAGGGTTCCAACAAAAACATTCAGTACTTC. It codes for CASRNQGSNKNIQYF.

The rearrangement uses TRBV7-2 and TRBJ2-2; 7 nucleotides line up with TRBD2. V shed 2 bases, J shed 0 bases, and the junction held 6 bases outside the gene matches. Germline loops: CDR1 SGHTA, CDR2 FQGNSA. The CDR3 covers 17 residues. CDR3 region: CASSLRGAGANTGELFF. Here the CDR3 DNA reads TGTGCCAGCAGCTTACGGGGCGCGGGAGCGAACACCGGGGAGCTGTTTTTT.

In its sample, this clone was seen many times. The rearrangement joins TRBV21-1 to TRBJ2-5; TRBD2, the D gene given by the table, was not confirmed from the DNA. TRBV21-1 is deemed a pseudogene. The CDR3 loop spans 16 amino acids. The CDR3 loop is CASSFTLAGGEETQYF. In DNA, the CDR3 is TGTGCCAGCAGCTTTACACTAGCGGGAGGTGAAGAGACCCAGTACTTC.

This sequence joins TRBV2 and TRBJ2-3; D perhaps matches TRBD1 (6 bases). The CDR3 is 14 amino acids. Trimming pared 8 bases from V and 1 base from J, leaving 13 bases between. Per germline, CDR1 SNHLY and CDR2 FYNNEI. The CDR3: CASFLGAGTDTQYF. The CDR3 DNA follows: TGTGCCAGCTTCTTGGGGGCCGGCACAGATACGCAGTATTTT.